This T cell receptor (beta chain) derives from a study of control samples from healthy donors and cancer patients. The data were produced by immunoSEQ multiplex PCR, yet TCRdb's version contains in-frame clones alone and is incomplete. The profile shows 150,000 to 200,000 clones, around 88% of them singletons. Unmatched junction bases numbered 6, after V lost 8 bases and J lost 4 bases. CDR1 and CDR2 from the germline V gene are SGHAT and FQDESV (reference sequence). CDR3 length: 13 residues. The sample taken for sequencing was blood. This TCR was recovered from a woman aged 25 to 45 in good health. The chain has TRBV11-1 and TRBJ2-7; TRBD1 aligns across 9 bases. CDR3 nucleotides: TGTGCCAGCCAGGACAGGGGACTATACGAGCAGTACTTC. As protein: CASQDRGLYEQYF.